The clone carrying this T cell receptor (beta chain) was seen repeatedly, ten times or more. Its antigen is not identified. The cDNA came from 5'RACE with 10-nucleotide random UMIs. Over 160 million TCR-beta sequences from 15-18 subjects came out of each sequencing run. From the 5' RACE reads, TCRdb called clonotypes with MiXCR, one entry per CDR3 protein. The data contain 25,000 to 30,000 distinct CDR3 sequences, just over 6.5% of them singletons. V was cut by 3 bases and J by 1 base, with 10 bases left in between. The germline V gene encodes CDR1 DFQATT and CDR2 SNEGSKA (reference sequence). This CDR3 comprises 14 residues. These data belong to a study of neurological immune-mediated disorders. Whole-study results and caveats: Expansion of TCR clones was greatest in HTLV-1-associated myelopathy and smallest in multiple sclerosis, where it fell below that of healthy controls.

The sequenced sample consisted of PBMCs. The V call is TRBV20-1, the J call TRBJ2-1; unclear D gene. The origin of this receptor is a woman aged 45-65 years in good health. The CDR3 spells CSASPVVSYNEQFF. The CDR3 nucleotides are TGCAGTGCTAGCCCAGTGGTGTCCTACAATGAGCAGTTCTTC.